Detailed here is one T cell receptor beta chain. Its antigen is as yet unknown. The sample comes from a study of OX40 agonist ivuxolimab in advanced cancers. V was pared by 6 bases and J by 7 bases, with 15 bases between. CDR3 length equals 13 residues. Germline lookup yields CDR1 MDHEN and CDR2 SYDVKM. Method: immunoSEQ multiplex PCR; TCRdb's copy keeps in-frame clones and lacks some. The table includes 65,000 to 95,000 clones, 80% to 90% detected once. Study results and caveats: The mean number of expanded clones was higher in CD8+ T cells than in CD4+.

The receptor's source is an adult with an advanced solid tumor such as melanoma, head and neck, liver or kidney cancer. This chain links TRBV28 with TRBJ1-2, with D possibly TRBD1 on 5 matching bases. The input for sequencing was CD4+ or CD8+ T cells sorted from blood, taken in a trial of the OX40 agonist ivuxolimab. The CDR3 sequence is CASSSQDIRGYTF. Here the CDR3 DNA reads TGTGCCAGCAGCTCCCAGGACATTCGTGGCTACACCTTC.